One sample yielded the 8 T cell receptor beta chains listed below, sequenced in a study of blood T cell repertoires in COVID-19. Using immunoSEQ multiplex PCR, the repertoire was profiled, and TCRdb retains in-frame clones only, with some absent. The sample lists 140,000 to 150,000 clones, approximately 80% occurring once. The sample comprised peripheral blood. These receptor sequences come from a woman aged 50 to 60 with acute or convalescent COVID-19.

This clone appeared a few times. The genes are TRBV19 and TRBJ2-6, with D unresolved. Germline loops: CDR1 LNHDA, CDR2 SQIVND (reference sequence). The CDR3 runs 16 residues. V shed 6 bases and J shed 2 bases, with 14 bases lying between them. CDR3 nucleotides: TGTGCCAGTAGACCGATATACCTAGCTGGGGCCAACGTCCTGACTTTC. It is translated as CASRPIYLAGANVLTF.

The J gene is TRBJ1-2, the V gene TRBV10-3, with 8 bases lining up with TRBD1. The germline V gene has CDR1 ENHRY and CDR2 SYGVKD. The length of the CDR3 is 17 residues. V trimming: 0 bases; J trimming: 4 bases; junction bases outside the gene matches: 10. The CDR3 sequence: CAISESAGGSGIYGYTF. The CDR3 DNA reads TGTGCCATCAGTGAGTCGGCAGGGGGCAGTGGTATCTATGGCTACACCTTC.

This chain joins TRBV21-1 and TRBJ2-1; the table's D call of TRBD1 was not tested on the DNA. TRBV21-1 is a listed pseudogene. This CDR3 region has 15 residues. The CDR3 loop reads CASSKGASYYNEQFF. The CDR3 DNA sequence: TGTGCCAGCAGCAAAGGGGCCAGCTACTACAATGAGCAGTTCTTC.

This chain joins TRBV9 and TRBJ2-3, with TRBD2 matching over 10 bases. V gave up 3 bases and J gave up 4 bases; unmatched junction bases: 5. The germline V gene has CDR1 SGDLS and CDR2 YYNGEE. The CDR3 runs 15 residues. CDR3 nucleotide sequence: TGTGCCAGCAGCGCAGCGGGGGGGACCCCAGATACGCAGTATTTT. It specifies CASSAAGGTPDTQYF.

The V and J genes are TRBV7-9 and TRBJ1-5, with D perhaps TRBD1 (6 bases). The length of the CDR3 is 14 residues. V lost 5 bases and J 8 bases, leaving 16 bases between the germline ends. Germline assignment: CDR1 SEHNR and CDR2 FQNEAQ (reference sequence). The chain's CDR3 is CASSPQAGAEPQHF. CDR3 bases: TGTGCCAGCAGCCCTCAAGCGGGGGCTGAGCCCCAGCATTTT.

CDR3 in DNA: TGTGCCAGCAGTGAAGCTGCCACAGCTTGGAACACCGGGGAGCTGTTTTTT. It yields the protein CASSEAATAWNTGELFF. The V call is TRBV6-1, the J call TRBJ2-2; D unclear. The CDR3 consists of 17 residues. Trimming took 0 bases from V and 1 from J, leaving 12 bases between them. Germline V gene data show CDR1 as MNHNS and CDR2 as SASEGT.

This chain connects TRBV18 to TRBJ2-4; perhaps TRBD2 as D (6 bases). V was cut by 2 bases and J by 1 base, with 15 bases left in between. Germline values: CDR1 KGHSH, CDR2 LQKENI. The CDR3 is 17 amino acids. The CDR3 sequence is CASSPNQGGVAKNIQYF. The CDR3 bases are TGTGCCAGCTCACCAAACCAGGGAGGAGTGGCCAAAAACATTCAGTACTTC.

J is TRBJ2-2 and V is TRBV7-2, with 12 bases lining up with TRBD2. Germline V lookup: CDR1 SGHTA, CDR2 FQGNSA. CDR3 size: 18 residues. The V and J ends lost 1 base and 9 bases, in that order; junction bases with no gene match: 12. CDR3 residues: CASSLDTSGGPYRRELFF. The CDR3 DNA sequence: TGTGCCAGCAGCTTAGACACTAGCGGGGGGCCTTACCGCCGGGAGCTGTTTTTT.